This entry is about one T cell receptor beta chain. This entry is derived from a study of T cell responses to AZD1222 COVID-19 vaccine. Measured with immunoSEQ multiplex PCR; TCRdb has only the in-frame clones, and not every one. The top ten hold 1.5% to 2% of the sample, which has 150,000 to 190,000 clones, 90% seen once. This sequence originates from an adult in good health. The source material was peripheral blood, sampled on day 0 of AZD1222 vaccination.

Written as DNA, the CDR3 is TGTGCCAGCAGTTTCGGGGGGTTCGATGGCTACACCTTC. This encodes CASSFGGFDGYTF. This chain links TRBV28 with TRBJ1-2; possible D gene TRBD1, 5 bases. The length of the CDR3 is 13 residues. Germline V gives CDR1 MDHEN, CDR2 SYDVKM. V lost 3 bases, J lost 6 bases, and 11 bases lay in between.